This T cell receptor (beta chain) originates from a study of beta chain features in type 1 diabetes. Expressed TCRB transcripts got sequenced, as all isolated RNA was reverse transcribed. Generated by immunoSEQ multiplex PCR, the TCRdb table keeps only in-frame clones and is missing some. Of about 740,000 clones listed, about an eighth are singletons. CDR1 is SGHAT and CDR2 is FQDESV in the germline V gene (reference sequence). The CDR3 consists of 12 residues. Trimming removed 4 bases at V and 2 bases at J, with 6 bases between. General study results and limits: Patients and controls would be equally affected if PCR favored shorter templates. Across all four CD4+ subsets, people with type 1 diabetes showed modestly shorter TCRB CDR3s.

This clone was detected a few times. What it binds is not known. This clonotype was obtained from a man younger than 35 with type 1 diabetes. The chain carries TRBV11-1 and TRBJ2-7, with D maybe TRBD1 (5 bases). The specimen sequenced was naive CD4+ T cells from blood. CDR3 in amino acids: CASSSTAYEQYF. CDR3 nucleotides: TGTGCCAGCAGCTCGACAGCCTACGAGCAGTACTTC.